This passage covers 26 T cell receptor beta chains from one sample sequenced in a study of immune cell composition in non-small cell lung cancer. TCRdb keeps only in-frame clones here, not all; method: immunoSEQ multiplex PCR. The sample has 7,000 to 8,000 clones, 68% seen once; the top ten hold around 8.7%. The sample taken for sequencing was lung tumor tissue. Receptors originate from a human donor with non-small cell lung cancer.

The CDR3 nucleotides are TGTGCCAGTAGTACCTCCACGGGAGCGCGAAACACTGAAGCTTTCTTT. As protein: CASSTSTGARNTEAFF. The chain links TRBV19 to TRBJ1-1, with unresolved D. The length of the CDR3 is 16 residues. Trimming shortened V by 4 bases and J by 2 bases, and 17 bases separated the two germline ends. Germline V gives CDR1 LNHDA, CDR2 SQIVND (reference sequence).

The genes are TRBV6-5 and TRBJ2-1; 7 bases match TRBD1. Germline CDR1 MNHEY, CDR2 SVGAGI. The ends lost 0 bases at V and 8 bases at J; junction bases unmatched: 1. This CDR3 spans 13 amino acids. CDR3 sequence (DNA): TGTGCCAGCAGTTACTCAGGGGGCTATGAGCAGTTCTTC. Its translation is CASSYSGGYEQFF.

This clone turned up a few times. The chain has TRBV21-1 and TRBJ1-2; TRBD1 is the table's D call and was not checked against the DNA. TRBV21-1 is tagged as a pseudogene. This CDR3 contains 14 residues. The CDR3 DNA sequence: TGTCCACGTGTTCCAGGGGGGCCATACTATGGCTACACCTTC. Translating gives CPRVPGGPYYGYTF.

This sequence joins TRBV9 and TRBJ1-2; TRBD1 aligns across 7 bases. Trimming took 0 bases from V and 4 from J; bases not matched to a gene: 3. This CDR3 contains 14 residues. The V gene's germline CDR1 is SGDLS and CDR2 YYNGEE. In nucleotides, the CDR3 is TGTGCCAGCAGCGTAGGGACAGGTGCCTATGGCTACACCTTC. It yields the protein CASSVGTGAYGYTF.

The chain is built from TRBV7-2 and TRBJ1-1; 10 bases are shared with TRBD1. The trim removed 5 bases at V and 3 bases at J, leaving 6 bases unmatched. The CDR3 is made up of 15 amino acids. CDR1 and CDR2 from the germline V gene are SGHTA and FQGNSA. CDR3 DNA sequence: TGTGCCAGCAGCACCGGGACAGGGGACTACACTGAAGCTTTCTTT. This sequence encodes CASSTGTGDYTEAFF.

The chain couples TRBV6-1 to TRBJ1-5; possible D gene TRBD1, 5 bases. The CDR3 has 15 amino acids. Germline lookup yields CDR1 MNHNS and CDR2 SASEGT. The V gene lost 7 bases and the J gene lost 6 bases, with 19 bases spanning the gap. The CDR3 protein is CASNRSGREGQPQHF. The CDR3 DNA reads TGTGCCAGCAATCGGTCGGGCAGGGAGGGTCAGCCCCAGCATTTT.

The rearrangement uses TRBV2 and TRBJ2-1; TRBD2 matches at 10 bases. The CDR3 is 16 residues long. J was trimmed by 5 bases and V by 6 bases; bases with no gene match: 10. Looked up from germline, CDR1 is SNHLY and CDR2 is FYNNEI. CDR3 sequence (DNA): TGTGCCAGCAGGTACACCGGGACTAGCGACGACAATGAGCAGTTCTTC. It encodes CASRYTGTSDDNEQFF.

The rearrangement links TRBV30 to TRBJ2-2, with TRBD2 matching over 9 bases. Germline V gives CDR1 GTSNPN, CDR2 SVGIG (reference sequence). The CDR3 is 13 amino acids. V shed 6 bases and J 6 bases; nucleotides not matched to a gene: 5. CDR3 region: CACGLAFSGELFF. CDR3 nucleotides: TGTGCCTGCGGACTAGCGTTTTCCGGGGAGCTGTTTTTT.

This rearrangement joins TRBV15 to TRBJ2-5, with 8 bases lining up with TRBD2. V shed 4 bases, J shed 3 bases, and the junction held 4 bases outside the gene matches. The CDR3 runs 14 residues. CDR1 is LNHNV and CDR2 is YYDKDF in the germline V gene (reference sequence). As DNA, the CDR3 is TGTGCCACCAGCATCGGGGGGGCGAAAGAGACCCAGTACTTC. Protein product: CATSIGGAKETQYF.

V and J are TRBV6-1 and TRBJ1-3, with D possibly matching TRBD1 (5 bases). The CDR3 runs to 18 residues. Germline V CDR1 and CDR2: MNHNS, SASEGT. The V end was cut by 0 bases, the J end by 4 bases, with 19 bases between. The CDR3 is CASSEAGMGRVYGNTIYF. As DNA, the CDR3 is TGTGCCAGCAGTGAAGCGGGGATGGGCAGGGTGTACGGAAACACCATATATTTT.

V is TRBV5-8 and J is TRBJ2-3; 14 bases fit TRBD2. V lost 4 bases and J lost 6; bases outside the gene matches: 10. In germline, CDR1 is SGHTS, CDR2 YDEGEE. The CDR3 totals 17 residues. The CDR3 reads CASSGGTSGRGLDTQYF. The CDR3 region has the DNA TGTGCCAGCAGCGGAGGGACTAGCGGGAGAGGGTTGGATACGCAGTATTTT.

V is TRBV14 and J is TRBJ2-7; perhaps TRBD2 as D (7 bases). This CDR3 has 16 amino acids. The V and J ends lost 3 bases and 1 base respectively, with 16 bases between them. Germline V CDR1 and CDR2: SGHDN, FVKESK. In DNA form, the CDR3 reads TGTGCCAGCAGCCAGACTACGGGGGGCGAGTCCTACGAGCAGTACTTC. Amino acids: CASSQTTGGESYEQYF.

The V gene is TRBV5-6, the J gene TRBJ1-6; 11 bases match TRBD1. CDR3 size: 17 residues. Trimming at V came to 0 bases and at J to 10 bases, leaving 9 bases not matched to a gene. CDR1 is SGHDT, CDR2 YYEEEE, per germline. The DNA of the CDR3 is TGTGCCAGCAGCTTGGGATCCGGGACAGGGGGTTTGTCACCCCTCCACTTT. This codes for CASSLGSGTGGLSPLHF.

The sample holds a few counts of this clone. The rearrangement uses TRBV4-1 and TRBJ1-2, with D hard to call. CDR1 and CDR2 from the germline V gene are MGHRA and YSYEKL. The CDR3 length is 15 residues. The germline V and J ends were trimmed by 6 bases and 5 bases, with 19 bases remaining between them. CDR3 nucleotides: TGCGCCAGCAGTCTGCGAACGACGGGTCCTTATGGCTACACCTTC. This gives the protein CASSLRTTGPYGYTF.

The chain is built from TRBV5-5 and TRBJ1-6, with a tentative D call TRBD1 (6 bases). V was pared by 2 bases and J by 6 bases, with 12 bases between. The CDR3 runs to 15 residues. The germline gives CDR1 SGHKS, CDR2 YYEKEE (reference sequence). The CDR3 protein is CASSLTGLSNSPLHF. For the CDR3, the DNA is TGTGCCAGCAGCTTAACAGGGTTGAGTAATTCACCCCTCCACTTT.

The CDR3, as DNA: TGTGCCAGCAGCTTGGACTATCGTGCCCAGGAGCTGTTTTTT. Amino acids: CASSLDYRAQELFF. The chain is built from TRBV5-4 and TRBJ2-2, with unresolved D. The CDR3 has 14 residues. From germline, CDR1 is SGHNT and CDR2 YYREEE (reference sequence). Trimming stripped 0 bases from V and 10 bases from J, with 13 bases between.

The CDR3 sequence is CASSRGSPLHF. DNA of the CDR3: TGTGCCAGCAGTCGTGGCTCACCCCTCCACTTT. The chain links TRBV6-4 to TRBJ1-6; D is unresolved. Trimming took off 5 bases at V and 10 bases at J, with 6 bases between the two ends. The CDR3 length is 11 residues. The germline gives CDR1 MRHNA, CDR2 SNTAGT.

The chain joins TRBV16 to TRBJ2-7, with 14 bases identical to TRBD2. The V segment lost 4 bases and the J segment 4 bases; nucleotides outside the gene matches: 0. The CDR3 runs 14 residues. The V gene's germline CDR1 is KGHSY and CDR2 FQNENV. Written as DNA, the CDR3 is TGTGCCAGCAGCCGACTAGCGGGAGGGTACGAGCAGTACTTC. It specifies CASSRLAGGYEQYF.

This clone was detected a few times. The chain carries TRBV6-6 and TRBJ1-2; 7 bases map to TRBD1. Per germline, CDR1 MNHNY and CDR2 SVGAGI (reference sequence). This CDR3 is built from 15 residues. V lost 4 bases to trimming and J lost 0 bases; unmatched junction nucleotides: 5. This CDR3 is CASSFRGTANYGYTF. CDR3 in DNA: TGTGCCAGCAGTTTCCGAGGGACAGCTAACTATGGCTACACCTTC.

V gene TRBV9 combines with J gene TRBJ1-1; D gene ambiguous. With 4 bases removed from V and 4 bases from J, the gap between germline ends came to 14 bases. Looked up from germline, CDR1 is SGDLS and CDR2 is YYNGEE. This CDR3 is built from 14 residues. The CDR3: CASSLRPGGTEAFF. The CDR3 DNA sequence: TGTGCCAGCAGCCTCCGTCCGGGAGGCACTGAAGCTTTCTTT.

This chain links TRBV7-8 with TRBJ2-3; no reliable D call. This CDR3 spans 13 amino acids. Germline loops: CDR1 SGHVS, CDR2 FQNEAQ. Trimming removed 3 bases from V and 6 bases from J, with 10 bases in between. This CDR3 is CASSFLLSDTQYF. The CDR3 nucleotides read TGTGCCAGCAGCTTCCTTTTGTCTGATACGCAGTATTTT.

The chain joins TRBV4-1 to TRBJ1-6; TRBD1 agrees at 8 bases. CDR1 and CDR2 (germline): MGHRA, YSYEKL. The ends lost 3 bases at V and 5 bases at J; junction bases unmatched: 6. The CDR3 spans 16 residues. CDR3 DNA: TGCGCCAGCAGCCAGCGGGACAGGACTAATAATTCACCCCTCCACTTT. Its protein is CASSQRDRTNNSPLHF.

This chain links TRBV27 with TRBJ2-5, with 8 bases that match TRBD2. The CDR3 contains 16 residues. V lost 5 bases and J lost 0; bases outside the gene matches: 8. Per germline, CDR1 MNHEY and CDR2 SMNVEV (reference sequence). The CDR3 loop is CASSPMTSANQETQYF. The CDR3 region has the DNA TGTGCCAGCAGTCCTATGACTAGCGCCAACCAAGAGACCCAGTACTTC.

This clone was observed once. The chain recombines TRBV11-3 with TRBJ1-4; tentative D call: TRBD1 (5 bases). Trimming took off 4 bases at V and 0 bases at J, with 9 bases between the two ends. The CDR3 is 15 amino acids. The germline gives CDR1 SGHNT, CDR2 YENEEA. The CDR3 region has the DNA TGTGCCAGCAGCTCCGACAGTACAACTAATGAAAAACTGTTTTTT. Translating gives CASSSDSTTNEKLFF.

This clone was seen only once. This sequence joins TRBV7-2 and TRBJ2-1; 9 nucleotides agree with TRBD2. Germline assignment: CDR1 SGHTA and CDR2 FQGNSA. CDR3 length equals 14 residues. V was clipped by 5 bases and J by 6 bases; unmatched bases: 5. The CDR3 region has the DNA TGTGCCAGCAGCCGATCGGGACTAGCCAATGAGCAGTTCTTC. Translation: CASSRSGLANEQFF.

This clone was seen just once. The chain couples TRBV18 to TRBJ2-7; 7 nucleotides agree with TRBD1. There are 15 residues in the CDR3. Germline assignment: CDR1 KGHSH and CDR2 LQKENI. V trimming: 3 bases; J trimming: 3 bases; junction bases outside the gene matches: 8. This chain's CDR3 is CASSPSGTARYEQYF. The CDR3 DNA sequence: TGTGCCAGCTCACCTTCCGGGACAGCGCGCTACGAGCAGTACTTC. Complete variable domain (other parts from reference TRBV18 and TRBJ2-7): NAGVMQNPRHLVRRRGQEARLRCSPMKGHSHVYWYRQLPEEGLKFMVYLQKENIIDESGMPKERFSAEFPKEGPSILRIQQVVRGDSAAYFCASSPSGTARYEQYFGPGTRLTVT.